This T cell receptor beta chain was documented in a study of blood T cell repertoires in COVID-19. Germline V CDR1 and CDR2: KGHSH, LQKENI. V gave up 6 bases and J gave up 0 bases, with 9 bases separating them. CDR3 length: 15 residues. The Seattle patients joined while their infection was active and were tracked longitudinally afterward. Clones were sequenced by immunoSEQ multiplex PCR, and TCRdb holds only the in-frame ones, with some missing. The sample has about 280,000 clones, around nine tenths seen once; the top ten hold over 10%. The receptor was derived from a woman aged 70-85 years with COVID-19, enrolled during active disease. The chain carries TRBV18 and TRBJ1-6, with TRBD1 as a possible D gene (6 bases). The sequenced sample consisted of peripheral blood. The CDR3 region is CASSTGSSYNSPLHF. The CDR3 coding sequence is TGTGCCAGCTCTACAGGGAGCTCCTATAATTCACCCCTCCACTTT.